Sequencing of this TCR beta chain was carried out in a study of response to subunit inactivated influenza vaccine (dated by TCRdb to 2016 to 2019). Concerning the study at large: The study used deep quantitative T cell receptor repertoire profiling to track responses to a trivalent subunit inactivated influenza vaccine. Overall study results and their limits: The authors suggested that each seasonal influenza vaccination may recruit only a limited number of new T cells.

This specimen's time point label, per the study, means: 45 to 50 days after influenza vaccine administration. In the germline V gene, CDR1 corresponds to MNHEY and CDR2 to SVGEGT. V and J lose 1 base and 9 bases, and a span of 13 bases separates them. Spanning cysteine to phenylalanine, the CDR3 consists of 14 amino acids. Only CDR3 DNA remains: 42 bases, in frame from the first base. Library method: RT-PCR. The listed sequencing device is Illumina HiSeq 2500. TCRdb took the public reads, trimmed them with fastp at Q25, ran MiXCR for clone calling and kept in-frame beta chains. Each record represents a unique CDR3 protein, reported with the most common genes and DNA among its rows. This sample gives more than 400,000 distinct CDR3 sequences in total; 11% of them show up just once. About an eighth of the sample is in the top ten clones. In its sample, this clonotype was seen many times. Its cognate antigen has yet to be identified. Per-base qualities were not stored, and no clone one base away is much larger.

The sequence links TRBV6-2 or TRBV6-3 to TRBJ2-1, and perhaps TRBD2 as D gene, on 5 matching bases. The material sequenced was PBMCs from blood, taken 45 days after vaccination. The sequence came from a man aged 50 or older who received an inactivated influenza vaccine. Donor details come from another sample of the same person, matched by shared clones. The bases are TGTGCCAGCAGTTACTTGGGCCCCCGGGGTGAGCAGTTCTTC. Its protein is CASSYLGPRGEQFF.